This is a list of T cell receptor beta chains from one sample in a study of vaccination effects on CD4 cells after COVID-19. Their target antigens are unknown. The method was immunoSEQ multiplex PCR; TCRdb's version includes in-frame clones alone and lacks a portion of them. The repertoire holds some 68,000 clones, around 80% seen once, with 1.2% in the top ten. Sequencing was performed on CD4+ T cells from PBMCs cultured with HCoV-229E spike peptides, taken after COVID-19 vaccination. These receptors all come from a human donor who received a COVID-19 vaccine. Both conserved end residues are part of each CDR3. The order of the fields is clone size, V gene, D gene, J gene, CDR3 DNA, CDR3 protein. The D gene is left open where the match is weak. Size tells how often a clone was seen (once, few, many) or the class of an expanded clone, and some rows leave it out.

clone size: -; V gene: TRBV6-5; D gene: -; J gene: TRBJ2-3; CDR3 DNA: TGTGCCAGCTCGGGCCCCACAGATACGCAGTATTTT; CDR3 protein: CASSGPTDTQYF
clone size: -; V gene: TRBV7-2; D gene: -; J gene: TRBJ2-3; CDR3 DNA: TGTGCCAGCACCCCGTCTGGGAACAGAAACACAGATACGCAGTATTTT; CDR3 protein: CASTPSGNRNTDTQYF
clone size: -; V gene: TRBV7-9; D gene: -; J gene: TRBJ2-5; CDR3 DNA: TGTGCCAGCAGCCGATCTGGGGCGGAGACCCAGTACTTC; CDR3 protein: CASSRSGAETQYF
clone size: -; V gene: TRBV9; D gene: TRBD2; J gene: TRBJ2-2; CDR3 DNA: TGTGCCAGCAGCGTAGGGGGTAGCGGGTACACCGGGGAGCTGTTTTTT; CDR3 protein: CASSVGGSGYTGELFF
clone size: -; V gene: TRBV29-1; D gene: -; J gene: TRBJ2-3; CDR3 DNA: TGCAGCGTTGAAGATGCCCGGACTGGCACAGATACGCAGTATTTT; CDR3 protein: CSVEDARTGTDTQYF
clone size: -; V gene: TRBV5-8; D gene: -; J gene: TRBJ1-5; CDR3 DNA: TGTGCCAGCAGTACCGGTCAGGCTAGCAATCAGCCCCAGCATTTT; CDR3 protein: CASSTGQASNQPQHF
clone size: -; V gene: TRBV5-4; D gene: -; J gene: TRBJ2-1; CDR3 DNA: TGTGCCAGCAGCTCGAAACAAACCAATGAGCAGTTCTTC; CDR3 protein: CASSSKQTNEQFF
clone size: -; V gene: TRBV9; D gene: -; J gene: TRBJ1-4; CDR3 DNA: TGTGCCAGCAGCTCCGGGACAAGCGGTGAAAAACTGTTTTTT; CDR3 protein: CASSSGTSGEKLFF
clone size: few; V gene: TRBV5-5; D gene: -; J gene: TRBJ1-1; CDR3 DNA: TGTGCCAGCAGCTCGCAACCAGAAGTGAACACTGAAGCTTTCTTT; CDR3 protein: CASSSQPEVNTEAFF
clone size: -; V gene: TRBV10-3; D gene: -; J gene: TRBJ1-5; CDR3 DNA: TGTGCCATCAGTGACTCGGACAGTTCCAATCAGCCCCAGCATTTT; CDR3 protein: CAISDSDSSNQPQHF
clone size: few; V gene: TRBV5-1; D gene: -; J gene: TRBJ1-2; CDR3 DNA: TGCGCCAGCAGCTTAGGGGACGGAGTATCCTATGGCTACACCTTC; CDR3 protein: CASSLGDGVSYGYTF
clone size: -; V gene: TRBV7-9; D gene: TRBD1; J gene: TRBJ2-1; CDR3 DNA: TGTGCCAGTAACAGGGACAGGGGTTTCGATGAGCAGTTCTTC; CDR3 protein: CASNRDRGFDEQFF
clone size: -; V gene: TRBV11-2; D gene: -; J gene: TRBJ2-5; CDR3 DNA: TGTGCCAGCACCTCGGGGGTAGAGACCCAGTACTTC; CDR3 protein: CASTSGVETQYF
clone size: -; V gene: TRBV19; D gene: TRBD2; J gene: TRBJ2-5; CDR3 DNA: TGTGCCAGTAGTCGGACTAGCTCGGGTGAGACCCAGTACTTC; CDR3 protein: CASSRTSSGETQYF
clone size: -; V gene: TRBV7-3; D gene: -; J gene: TRBJ2-5; CDR3 DNA: TGTGCCAGCAGCTTAGACCCGTTGGGGACCCAGTACTTC; CDR3 protein: CASSLDPLGTQYF
clone size: -; V gene: TRBV6-6; D gene: -; J gene: TRBJ2-3; CDR3 DNA: TGTGCCAGCAGCGATAGCAATACGCAGTATTTT; CDR3 protein: CASSDSNTQYF
clone size: few; V gene: TRBV30; D gene: -; J gene: TRBJ2-5; CDR3 DNA: TGTGCCTGGAGTGTACTCTCGCGAGAGACCCAGTACTTC; CDR3 protein: CAWSVLSRETQYF
clone size: -; V gene: TRBV6-5; D gene: -; J gene: TRBJ1-3; CDR3 DNA: TGTGCCAGCAGTCAACAGAGGGACTCTGGAAACACCATATATTTT; CDR3 protein: CASSQQRDSGNTIYF
clone size: -; V gene: TRBV5-6; D gene: -; J gene: TRBJ2-2; CDR3 DNA: TGTGCCAGTCACAGCTGGCCAGGTTCCACCGGGGAGCTGTTTTTT; CDR3 protein: CASHSWPGSTGELFF
clone size: -; V gene: TRBV19; D gene: -; J gene: TRBJ1-4; CDR3 DNA: TGTGCCAGTAGTATCTACGGTGAAAAACTGTTTTTT; CDR3 protein: CASSIYGEKLFF
clone size: -; V gene: TRBV9; D gene: -; J gene: TRBJ1-3; CDR3 DNA: TGTGCCAGCAGCGTAGAGGAAGGGACGGCTAAACACTCTGGAAACACCATATATTTT; CDR3 protein: CASSVEEGTAKHSGNTIYF
clone size: -; V gene: TRBV21-1; D gene: -; J gene: TRBJ1-5; CDR3 DNA: TGTGCCAGCACCGACGATGACAGGATGAGGAATCAGCCCCAGCATTTT; CDR3 protein: CASTDDDRMRNQPQHF
clone size: -; V gene: TRBV3-1/TRBV3-2; D gene: -; J gene: TRBJ2-1; CDR3 DNA: TGTGCCAGCAGCCAAGATTTAAGGGGGGTCGATGAGCAGTTCTTC; CDR3 protein: CASSQDLRGVDEQFF
clone size: -; V gene: TRBV19; D gene: -; J gene: TRBJ1-1; CDR3 DNA: TGTGCCAGTAGCTTGGTTTTACAAGCAGTAGGGACTGAAGCTTTCTTT; CDR3 protein: CASSLVLQAVGTEAFF
clone size: -; V gene: TRBV6-5; D gene: -; J gene: TRBJ2-2; CDR3 DNA: TGTGCCAGCAGTCGGACGGGGAACACCGGGGAGCTGTTTTTT; CDR3 protein: CASSRTGNTGELFF
clone size: -; V gene: TRBV6-4; D gene: TRBD2; J gene: TRBJ2-1; CDR3 DNA: TGTGCCAGCAGCGCGGGGGGGGTATACAATGAGCAGTTCTTC; CDR3 protein: CASSAGGVYNEQFF
clone size: few; V gene: TRBV4-2; D gene: -; J gene: TRBJ2-2; CDR3 DNA: TGTGCCAGCAGCCAAGGTCGGGGTTACACCGGGGAGCTGTTTTTT; CDR3 protein: CASSQGRGYTGELFF